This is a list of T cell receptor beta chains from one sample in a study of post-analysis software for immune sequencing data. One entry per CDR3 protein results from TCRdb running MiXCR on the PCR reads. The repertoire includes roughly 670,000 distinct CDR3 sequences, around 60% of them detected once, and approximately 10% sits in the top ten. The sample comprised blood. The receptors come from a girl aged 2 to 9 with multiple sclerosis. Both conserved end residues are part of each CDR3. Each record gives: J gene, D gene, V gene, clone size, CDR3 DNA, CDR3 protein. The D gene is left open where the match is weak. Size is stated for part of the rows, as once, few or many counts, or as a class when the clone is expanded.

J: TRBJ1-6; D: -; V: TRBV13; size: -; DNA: TGTGCCAGCAGCCCGCGAGGAGGAGAGAATTCACCCCTCCACTTT; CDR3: CASSPRGGENSPLHF
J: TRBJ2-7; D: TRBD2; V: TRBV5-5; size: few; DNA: TGTGCCAGCAGCGTGGGACTAGCGGGTCGCTCCTACGAGCAGTACTTC; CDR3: CASSVGLAGRSYEQYF
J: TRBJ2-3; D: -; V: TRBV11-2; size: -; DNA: TGTGCCAGCAGCTTAGATAGGAAATCAGGCACAGATACGCAGTATTTT; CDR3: CASSLDRKSGTDTQYF
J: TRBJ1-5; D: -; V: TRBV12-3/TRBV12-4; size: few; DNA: TGTGCCAGCAGACTACAGCGGCAGCCCCAGCATTTT; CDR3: CASRLQRQPQHF
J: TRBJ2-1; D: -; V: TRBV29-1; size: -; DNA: TGCAGCGCTTGCCCCCAGAGCTCCTACAATGAGCAGTTCTTC; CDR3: CSACPQSSYNEQFF
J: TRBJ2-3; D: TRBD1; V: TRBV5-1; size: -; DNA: TGCGCCAGCAGCTTCGGACAGGGGAAGGTAGATACGCAGTATTTT; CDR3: CASSFGQGKVDTQYF
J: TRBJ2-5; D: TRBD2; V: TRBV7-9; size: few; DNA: TGTGCCAGCAGCCCTGCCCTCCCCGGGACTAGGGAGACCCAGTACTTC; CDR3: CASSPALPGTRETQYF
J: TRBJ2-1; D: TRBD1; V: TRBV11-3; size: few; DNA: TGTGCCAGCAGCTTAGTTCGGCAGGGGGCTGATGAGCAGTTCTTC; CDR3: CASSLVRQGADEQFF
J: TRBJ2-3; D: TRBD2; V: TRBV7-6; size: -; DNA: TGTGCCAGCAGCCTTCGAACTAGCGGGGCCGGAGATATGCAGTATTTT; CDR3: CASSLRTSGAGDMQYF
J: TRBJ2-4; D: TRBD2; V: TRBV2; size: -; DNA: TGTGCCAGCAGCGAGACCAGCGGGGGAAACATTCAGTACTTC; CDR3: CASSETSGGNIQYF
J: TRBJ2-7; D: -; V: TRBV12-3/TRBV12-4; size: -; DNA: TGTGCCAGCAGTTCAGGGGACGAGCAGTACTTC; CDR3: CASSSGDEQYF
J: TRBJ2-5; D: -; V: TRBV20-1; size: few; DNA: TGCAGTGCTAGAGTCCCAAACCGCCGGAACAGACAAGAGACCCAGTACTTC; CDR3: CSARVPNRRNRQETQYF
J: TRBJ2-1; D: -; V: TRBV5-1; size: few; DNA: TGCGCCAGCAGCTTCGCTTCCATGGGTCGGTCCTACAATGAGCAGTTCTTC; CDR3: CASSFASMGRSYNEQFF
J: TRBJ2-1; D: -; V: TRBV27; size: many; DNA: TGTGCCAGCAGCCTAACAGGGAGCAATGAGCAGTTCTTC; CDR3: CASSLTGSNEQFF
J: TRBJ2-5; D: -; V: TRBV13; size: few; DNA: TGTGCCAGCAGCGCAGCTCGACAGGTACAAGAGACCCAGTACTTC; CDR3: CASSAARQVQETQYF
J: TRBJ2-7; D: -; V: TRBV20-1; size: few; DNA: TGCAGTGCTAGAGCAGCCGGAGTCGACTACGAGCAGTACTTC; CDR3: CSARAAGVDYEQYF